These T cell receptor beta chains were read from a single sample in a study of T cell repertoires in cytomegalovirus infection. These receptors have no identified antigens. Using its own MiXCR run on the reads, TCRdb lists one record per CDR3 protein. The sample has roughly 110,000 distinct CDR3 sequences, 30% seen once. This sample comprised CD8+ T cells from cultured PBMCs, obtained from culture after CMV antigen stimulation. The receptor source for this set is a human donor in good health (CMV status not recorded). Some clones in this sample may be carry-over from other donors' samples. Both conserved end residues are trimmed from each CDR3.

V gene: TRBV12-3/TRBV12-4; J gene: TRBJ2-2; CDR3 protein: ASSSSIRDRVNTGELF
V gene: TRBV7-9; J gene: TRBJ1-4; CDR3 protein: ASSDQESATNEKLF
V gene: TRBV10-3; J gene: TRBJ1-3; CDR3 protein: AISESSSGNTIY
V gene: TRBV20-1; J gene: TRBJ2-1; CDR3 protein: SSKSLQHARDEQF
V gene: TRBV4-2; J gene: TRBJ1-5; CDR3 protein: ASSQDLSSNQPQH
V gene: TRBV7-6; J gene: TRBJ1-2; CDR3 protein: ASSSGTYGYT
V gene: TRBV18; J gene: TRBJ1-1; CDR3 protein: ASSPRGAGTEAF
V gene: TRBV6-2/TRBV6-3; J gene: TRBJ2-7; CDR3 protein: ASSSGTGGAEEQY
V gene: TRBV7-9; J gene: TRBJ2-3; CDR3 protein: ASSLAWGGETDTQY
V gene: TRBV12-3/TRBV12-4; J gene: TRBJ2-3; CDR3 protein: ASSFLAGGRGADTQY
V gene: TRBV7-2; J gene: TRBJ2-1; CDR3 protein: ASSWSDPPGQGIDEQF
V gene: TRBV7-2; J gene: TRBJ2-7; CDR3 protein: ASSPGGAGEQY
V gene: TRBV7-9; J gene: TRBJ2-1; CDR3 protein: ASSDPDQKHNEQF
V gene: TRBV6-2/TRBV6-3; J gene: TRBJ1-2; CDR3 protein: ASSLRSDYGYT
V gene: TRBV6-2/TRBV6-3; J gene: TRBJ1-1; CDR3 protein: ASSFGQGFTEAF
V gene: TRBV7-9; J gene: TRBJ2-7; CDR3 protein: ASSSPLSDSYEQY